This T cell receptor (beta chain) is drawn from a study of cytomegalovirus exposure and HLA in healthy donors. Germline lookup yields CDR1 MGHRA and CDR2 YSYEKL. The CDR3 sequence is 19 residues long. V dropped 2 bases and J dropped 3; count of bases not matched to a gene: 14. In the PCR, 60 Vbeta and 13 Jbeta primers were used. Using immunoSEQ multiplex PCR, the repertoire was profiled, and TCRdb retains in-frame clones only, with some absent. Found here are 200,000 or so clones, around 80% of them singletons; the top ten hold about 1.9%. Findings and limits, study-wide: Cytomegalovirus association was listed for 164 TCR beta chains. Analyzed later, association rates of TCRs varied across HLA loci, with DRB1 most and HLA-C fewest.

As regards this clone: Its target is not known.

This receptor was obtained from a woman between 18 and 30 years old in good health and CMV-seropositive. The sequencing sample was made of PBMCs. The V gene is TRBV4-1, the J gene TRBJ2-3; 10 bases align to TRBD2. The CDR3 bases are TGCGCCAGCAGCCAACCAGAGGGTGGAGCGGGGGGGCCTACAGATACGCAGTATTTT. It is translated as CASSQPEGGAGGPTDTQYF.